This record looks at one TCR beta chain sequence and its context. Its cognate antigen is unknown. Several immunoSEQ 96-well plates shared each subset's DNA, each plate a replicate. The protocol was immunoSEQ multiplex PCR, while the TCRdb copy is restricted to in-frame clones and leaves out a portion. The top ten hold around 12% of the sample, which has fewer than 550,000 clones, about three quarters seen once. This entry comes from a study of shared clonotypes between healthy human individuals. As for the study in general: The donors, a couple of women and a few men, were aged 18 to 49. Study-level findings and limits: Deeper or shallower sequencing was expected to change how clonotypes are shared among donors.

Germline lookup yields CDR1 LGHNA and CDR2 YNFKEQ. V lost 0 bases to trimming and J lost 6 bases; unmatched junction nucleotides: 7. The CDR3 covers 15 residues. The receptor was derived from a woman between 40 and 50 years old in good health. Some clones in this sample may be carry-over from other donors' samples. Source material: PBMCs. J is TRBJ2-5 and V is TRBV4-2, with 7 bases aligning to TRBD2. Here the CDR3 DNA reads TGTGCCAGCAGCCAAGATCTTGCTAGCGGAAAGACCCAGTACTTC. Translation gives CASSQDLASGKTQYF.